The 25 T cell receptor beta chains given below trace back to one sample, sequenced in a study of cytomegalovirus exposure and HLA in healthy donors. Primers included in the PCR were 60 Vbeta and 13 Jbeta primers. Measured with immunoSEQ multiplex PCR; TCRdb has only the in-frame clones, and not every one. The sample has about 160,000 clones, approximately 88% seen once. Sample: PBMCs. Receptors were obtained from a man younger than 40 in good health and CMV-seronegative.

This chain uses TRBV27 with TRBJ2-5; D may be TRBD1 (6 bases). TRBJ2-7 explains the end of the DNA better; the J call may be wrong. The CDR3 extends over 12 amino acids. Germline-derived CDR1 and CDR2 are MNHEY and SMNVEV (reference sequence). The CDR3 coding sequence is TGTGCCAGCAGAGCAGGGGCCTACGAGCAGTACTTC. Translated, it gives CASRAGAYEQYF.

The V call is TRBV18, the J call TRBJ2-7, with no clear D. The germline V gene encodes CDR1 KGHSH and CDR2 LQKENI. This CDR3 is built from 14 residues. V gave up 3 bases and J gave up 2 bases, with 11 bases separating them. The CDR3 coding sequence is TGTGCCAGCTCACCGGGCCTTCTTACCTACGAGCAGTACTTC. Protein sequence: CASSPGLLTYEQYF.

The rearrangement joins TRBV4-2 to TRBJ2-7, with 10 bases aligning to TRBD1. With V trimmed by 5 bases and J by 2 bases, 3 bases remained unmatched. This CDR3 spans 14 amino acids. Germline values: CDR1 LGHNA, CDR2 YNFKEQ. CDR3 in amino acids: CASSLDRGTYEQYF. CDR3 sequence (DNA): TGTGCCAGCAGCTTGGACAGGGGGACCTACGAGCAGTACTTC.

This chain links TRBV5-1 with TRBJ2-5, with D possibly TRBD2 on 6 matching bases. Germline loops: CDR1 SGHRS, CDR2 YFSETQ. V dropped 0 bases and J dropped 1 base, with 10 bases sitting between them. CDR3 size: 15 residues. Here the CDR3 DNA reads TGCGCCAGCAGCTTGGCGGGGGTACTCCAAGAGACCCAGTACTTC. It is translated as CASSLAGVLQETQYF.

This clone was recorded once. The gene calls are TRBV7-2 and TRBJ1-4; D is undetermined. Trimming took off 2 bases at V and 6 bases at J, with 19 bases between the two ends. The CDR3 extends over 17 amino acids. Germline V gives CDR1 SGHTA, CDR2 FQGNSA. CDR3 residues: CASSLRTRVGGDEKLFF. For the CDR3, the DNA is TGTGCCAGCAGCTTACGAACTAGGGTCGGAGGAGATGAAAAACTGTTTTTT.

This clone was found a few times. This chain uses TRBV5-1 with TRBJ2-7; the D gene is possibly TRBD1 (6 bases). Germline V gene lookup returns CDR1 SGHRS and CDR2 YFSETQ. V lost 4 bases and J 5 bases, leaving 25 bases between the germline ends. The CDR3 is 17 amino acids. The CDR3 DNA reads TGCGCCAGCAGCCCAGAACCATTCTTGACAGGAATGGACGAGCAGTACTTC. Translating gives CASSPEPFLTGMDEQYF.

The CDR3 coding sequence is TGTGCCAGCAGCCCCACCCCCGGGACAGGGGGCTTAGGACTGTTTTTT. It specifies CASSPTPGTGGLGLFF. V usage is TRBV7-9 and J usage is TRBJ1-4; 12 bases are shared with TRBD1. Trimming took 5 bases from V and 13 from J; bases not matched to a gene: 14. Germline CDR1 reads SEHNR; CDR2 reads FQNEAQ (reference sequence). This CDR3 region has 16 residues.

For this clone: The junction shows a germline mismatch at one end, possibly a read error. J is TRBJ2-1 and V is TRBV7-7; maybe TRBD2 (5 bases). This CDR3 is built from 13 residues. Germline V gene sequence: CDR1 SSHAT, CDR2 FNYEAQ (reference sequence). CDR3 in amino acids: CASSLDRGNEQFF. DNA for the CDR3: TGTGCTAGCAGCTTAGATCGGGGCAATGAGCAGTTCTTC.

The CDR3 DNA sequence: TGTGCCAGCAGACCTGACATTGGGTCGGGGTGGGAAAAACTGTTTTTT. This sequence encodes CASRPDIGSGWEKLFF. This chain links TRBV25-1 with TRBJ1-4; D not certain. The V end was cut by 6 bases, the J end by 8 bases, with 22 bases between. The CDR3 sequence is 16 residues long. The germline V gene has CDR1 MGHDK and CDR2 SYGVNS.

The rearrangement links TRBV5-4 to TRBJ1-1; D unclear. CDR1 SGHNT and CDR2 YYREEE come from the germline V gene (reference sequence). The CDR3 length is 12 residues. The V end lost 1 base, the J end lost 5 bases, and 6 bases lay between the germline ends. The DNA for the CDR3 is TGTGCCAGCAGCTTGCAGCGGACTGAAGCTTTCTTT. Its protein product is CASSLQRTEAFF.

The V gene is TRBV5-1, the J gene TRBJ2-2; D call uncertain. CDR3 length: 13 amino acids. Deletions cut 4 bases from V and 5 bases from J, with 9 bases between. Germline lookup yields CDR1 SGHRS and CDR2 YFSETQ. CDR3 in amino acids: CASSRLETGELFF. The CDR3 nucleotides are TGCGCCAGCAGCCGGTTGGAGACCGGGGAGCTGTTTTTT.

CDR3 coding DNA: TGTGCCAGCGGAGCGGGAGCCTACGAGCAGTACTTC. Its protein is CASGAGAYEQYF. The chain links TRBV5-6 to TRBJ2-7; 8 bases fit TRBD2. CDR1 is SGHDT and CDR2 is YYEEEE in the germline V gene. J was trimmed by 2 bases and V by 7 bases; bases with no gene match: 2. The CDR3 has 12 residues.

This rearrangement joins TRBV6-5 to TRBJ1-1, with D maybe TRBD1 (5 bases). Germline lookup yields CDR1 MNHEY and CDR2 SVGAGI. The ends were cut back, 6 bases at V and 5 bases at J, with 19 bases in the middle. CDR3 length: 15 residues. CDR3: CASRITGGGGTEAFF. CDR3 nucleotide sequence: TGTGCCAGCAGGATCACAGGCGGGGGTGGAACTGAAGCTTTCTTT.

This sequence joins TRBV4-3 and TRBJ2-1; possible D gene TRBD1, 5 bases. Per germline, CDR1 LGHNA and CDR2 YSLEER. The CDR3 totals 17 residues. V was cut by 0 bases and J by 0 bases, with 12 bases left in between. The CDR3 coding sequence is TGCGCCAGCAGCCAAGATCTTCTGGGGCCCTCCTACAATGAGCAGTTCTTC. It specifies CASSQDLLGPSYNEQFF.

DNA for the CDR3: TGCAGCGTTGAGGGACTAGCGGGGGGGCCTGTTGAGCAGTTCTTC. Its protein is CSVEGLAGGPVEQFF. This rearrangement joins TRBV29-1 to TRBJ2-1; TRBD2 aligns across 16 bases. Unmatched junction bases numbered 5, after V lost 3 bases and J lost 9 bases. The germline V gene encodes CDR1 SQVTM and CDR2 ANQGSEA. The CDR3 runs 15 residues.

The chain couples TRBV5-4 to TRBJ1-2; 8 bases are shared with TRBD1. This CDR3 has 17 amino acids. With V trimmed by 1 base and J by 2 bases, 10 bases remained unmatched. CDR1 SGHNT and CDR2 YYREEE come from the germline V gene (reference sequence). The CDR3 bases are TGTGCCAGCAGCTTGTTTTATTTTCACAGGGGGAACTATGGCTACACCTTC. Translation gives CASSLFYFHRGNYGYTF.

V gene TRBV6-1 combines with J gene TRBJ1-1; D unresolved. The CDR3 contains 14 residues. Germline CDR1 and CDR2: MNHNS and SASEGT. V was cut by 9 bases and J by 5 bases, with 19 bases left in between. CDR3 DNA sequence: TGTGCCAGTACAGCTTCCCACCTGGGTACTGAAGCTTTCTTT. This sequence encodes CASTASHLGTEAFF.

The CDR3 DNA is TGTGCCAGCAGCCCTAACAGGGGGCCTAATTCACCCCTCCACTTT. It encodes CASSPNRGPNSPLHF. The chain joins TRBV5-4 to TRBJ1-6; 9 bases line up with TRBD1. V lost 4 bases and J lost 6; bases outside the gene matches: 5. Germline V gene sequence: CDR1 SGHNT, CDR2 YYREEE (reference sequence). The CDR3 runs to 15 residues.

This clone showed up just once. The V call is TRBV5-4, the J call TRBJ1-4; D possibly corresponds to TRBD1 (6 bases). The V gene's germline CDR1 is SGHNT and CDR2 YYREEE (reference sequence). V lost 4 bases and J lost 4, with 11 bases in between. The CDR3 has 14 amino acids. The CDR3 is CASSPTGRNEKLFF. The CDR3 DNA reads TGTGCCAGCAGCCCGACAGGACGTAATGAAAAACTGTTTTTT.

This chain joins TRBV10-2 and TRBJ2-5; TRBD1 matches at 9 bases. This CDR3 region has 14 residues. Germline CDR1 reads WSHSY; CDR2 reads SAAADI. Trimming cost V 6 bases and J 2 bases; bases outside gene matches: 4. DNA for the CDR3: TGCGCCAGCAGAGGGACAGGGAAACAAGAGACCCAGTACTTC. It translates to CASRGTGKQETQYF.

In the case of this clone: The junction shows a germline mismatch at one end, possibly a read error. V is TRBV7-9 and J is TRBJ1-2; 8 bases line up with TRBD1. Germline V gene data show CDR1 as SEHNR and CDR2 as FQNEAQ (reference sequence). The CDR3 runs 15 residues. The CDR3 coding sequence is TGTGCCAGCAGCGCTCCAGGGGGCGCAGGCTATGGCCACACCTTC. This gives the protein CASSAPGGAGYGHTF. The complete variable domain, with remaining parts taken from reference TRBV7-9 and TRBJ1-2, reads DTGVSQNPRHKITKRGQNVTFRCDPISEHNRLYWYRQTLGQGPEFLTYFQNEAQLEKSRLLSDRFSAERPKGSFSTLEIQRTEQGDSAMYLCASSAPGGAGYGHTFGSGTRLTVV.

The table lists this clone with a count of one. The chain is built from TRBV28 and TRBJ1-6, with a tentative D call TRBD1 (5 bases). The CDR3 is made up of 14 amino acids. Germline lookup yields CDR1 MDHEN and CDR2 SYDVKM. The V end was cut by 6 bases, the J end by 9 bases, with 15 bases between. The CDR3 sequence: CASRPGRQSSPLHF. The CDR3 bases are TGTGCCAGCAGGCCCGGGAGACAGAGTTCACCCCTCCACTTT.

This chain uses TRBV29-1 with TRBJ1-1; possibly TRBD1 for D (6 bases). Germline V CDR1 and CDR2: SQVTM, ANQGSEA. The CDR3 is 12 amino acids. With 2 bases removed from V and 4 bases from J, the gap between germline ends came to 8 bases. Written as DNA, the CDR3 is TGCAGCGTTGAACAGGGGAGCACTGAAGCTTTCTTT. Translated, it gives CSVEQGSTEAFF.

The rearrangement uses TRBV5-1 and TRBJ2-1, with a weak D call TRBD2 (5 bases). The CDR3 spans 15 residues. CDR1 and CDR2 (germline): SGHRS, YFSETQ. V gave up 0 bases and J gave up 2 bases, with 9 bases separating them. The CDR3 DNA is TGCGCCAGCAGCTTGGAACTAGAGGCCTACAATGAGCAGTTCTTC. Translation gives CASSLELEAYNEQFF.

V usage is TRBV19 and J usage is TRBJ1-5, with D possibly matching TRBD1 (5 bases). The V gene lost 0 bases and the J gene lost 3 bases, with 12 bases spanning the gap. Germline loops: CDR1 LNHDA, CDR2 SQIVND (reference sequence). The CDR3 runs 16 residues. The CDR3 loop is CASSIDQGLHNQPQHF. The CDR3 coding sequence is TGTGCCAGTAGTATAGATCAGGGCCTCCACAATCAGCCCCAGCATTTT.